This T cell receptor beta chain was identified during a study of shared clonotypes between healthy human individuals. The CDR3 loop spans 13 amino acids. Trimming left V 6 bases short and J 4 bases short, with 13 bases between. Germline values: CDR1 SQVTM, CDR2 ANQGSEA. Produced via immunoSEQ multiplex PCR; TCRdb's table is partial and in-frame only. Of millions of clones in the sample, 93% were seen once. The sample holds a few counts of this clone. This same CDR3 is encoded by further DNA sequences in the sample. As defined, naive CD8 cells were CD45RO-negative and positively selected for CCR7, with terminally differentiated effector memory CD45RA+ cells excluded.

Sequencing was performed on naive CD8+ T cells from PBMCs. The chain has TRBV29-1 and TRBJ2-1; the D is unclear. The sequence came from a man aged 18-30 years in good health. Some clones in this sample may be carry-over from other donors' samples. The CDR3 region is CSVDGGRYNEQFF. The CDR3 region has the DNA TGCAGCGTGGACGGCGGACGGTACAATGAGCAGTTCTTC.